This TCR beta chain emerged from a study of beta chain features in type 1 diabetes. About the study: Age and gender were similar between patients and healthy donors, as were cell yields. Study observations and caveats: A pattern of fewer insertions and more deletions at VDJ junctions was seen in type 1 diabetes patients.

Only a few counts were recorded for this clone. Its antigen remains unknown. Of the isolated RNA, all was reverse transcribed, and so the sequenced material was expressed TCRB transcripts. Measured with immunoSEQ multiplex PCR; TCRdb has only the in-frame clones, and not every one. The data show about 300,000 clones, roughly 8% seen once. Germline CDR1 is KGHSH and CDR2 is LQKENI. CDR3 size: 14 residues. V lost 3 bases and J lost 1, with 9 bases in between. Blood was drawn once from each donor into heparinised tubes. The draws averaged about 110 mL. Sorting with CD45RO/CCR7/CD25/CD127/CD95/CD27 yielded naive, central memory, regulatory and stem-like memory CD4+ cells.

Sequencing used central memory CD4+ T cells from blood. The clonotype originates from a woman in her late teens or twenties in good health. The V call is TRBV18, the J call TRBJ1-1, with D unclear. The CDR3 loop is CASSPTAENTEAFF. For the CDR3, the DNA is TGTGCCAGCTCACCCACAGCTGAGAACACTGAAGCTTTCTTT.